The 4 T cell receptor beta chains below all came from one sample that was sequenced in a study of blood T cell repertoires in COVID-19. This table comes from immunoSEQ multiplex PCR, and its TCRdb copy is limited to in-frame clones, with some not included. The repertoire consists of 45,000 to 60,000 clones, with 75% to 90% occurring once and the leading ten covering roughly 12%. Sequenced sample: peripheral blood. Receptors originate from a human donor in a cohort sampled during active COVID-19.

The rearrangement links TRBV29-1 to TRBJ1-3; a weak D match, TRBD1 (5 bases). The CDR3 length is 13 residues. V was cut by 5 bases and J by 0 bases, with 8 bases left in between. CDR1 and CDR2 from the germline V gene are SQVTM and ANQGSEA. The CDR3 spells CSVLDNSGNTIYF. CDR3 bases: TGCAGCGTTTTGGACAACTCTGGAAACACCATATATTTT.

The chain employs TRBV6-2 or TRBV6-3 and TRBJ2-5, with 9 bases aligning to TRBD1. The germline V gene encodes CDR1 MNHEY and CDR2 SVGEGT. The ends lost 5 bases at V and 3 bases at J; junction bases unmatched: 1. The length of the CDR3 is 13 residues. The CDR3 DNA reads as TGTGCCAGCAGTGGGACAGGGAAAGAGACCCAGTACTTC. It is translated as CASSGTGKETQYF.

J is TRBJ1-1 and V is TRBV4-3; tentative D call: TRBD1 (6 bases). Per germline, CDR1 LGHNA and CDR2 YSLEER. Trimming pared 3 bases from V and 0 bases from J, leaving 8 bases between. This CDR3 spans 14 amino acids. CDR3 residues: CASSQGQMNTEAFF. CDR3 in DNA: TGCGCCAGCAGCCAGGGACAAATGAACACTGAAGCTTTCTTT.

The chain links TRBV7-6 to TRBJ2-6; a possible D gene is TRBD1 (5 bases). Looked up from germline, CDR1 is SGHVS and CDR2 is FNYEAQ. The CDR3 spans 16 residues. With 2 bases removed from V and 0 bases from J, the gap between germline ends came to 8 bases. The CDR3 region is CASSLRGSSGANVLTF. The CDR3 DNA reads as TGTGCCAGCAGCTTAAGGGGAAGCTCTGGGGCCAACGTCCTGACTTTC.